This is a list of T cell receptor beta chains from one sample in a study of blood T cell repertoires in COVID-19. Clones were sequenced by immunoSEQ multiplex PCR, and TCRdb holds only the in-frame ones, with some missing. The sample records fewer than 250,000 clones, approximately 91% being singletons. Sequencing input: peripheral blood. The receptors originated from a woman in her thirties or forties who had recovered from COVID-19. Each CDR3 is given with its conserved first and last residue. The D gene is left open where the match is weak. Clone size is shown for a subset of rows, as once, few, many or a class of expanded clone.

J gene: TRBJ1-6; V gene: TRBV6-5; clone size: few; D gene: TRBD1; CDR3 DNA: TGTGCCAGCAGTTACGCGAAGGGGGCTTATAATTCACCCCTCCACTTT; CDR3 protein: CASSYAKGAYNSPLHF
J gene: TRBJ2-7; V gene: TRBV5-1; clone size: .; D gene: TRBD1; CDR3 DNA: TGCGCCAGCAGCTTTATATCCCCTTGGGACAGGGGATCCCACGAGCAGTACTTC; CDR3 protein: CASSFISPWDRGSHEQYF
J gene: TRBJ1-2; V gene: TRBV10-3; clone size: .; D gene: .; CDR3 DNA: TGTGCCATCAGTGAGTTTCCAGGCCTTGAGGGCTACACCTTC; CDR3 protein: CAISEFPGLEGYTF
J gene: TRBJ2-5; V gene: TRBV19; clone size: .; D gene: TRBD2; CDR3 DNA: TGTGCCAGTAGTAAAGATCAGCGAAGGGGACTAAGTGGAGAGACCCAGTACTTC; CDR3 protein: CASSKDQRRGLSGETQYF
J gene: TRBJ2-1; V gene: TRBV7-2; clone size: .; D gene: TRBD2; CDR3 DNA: TGTGCCAGCAGCTTCTTAGCGGGAGGAGAGCAGTTCTTC; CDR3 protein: CASSFLAGGEQFF
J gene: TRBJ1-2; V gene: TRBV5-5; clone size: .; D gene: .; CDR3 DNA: TGTGCCAGCAGCTTGGAAGTGATAGGGGGCTATGGCTACACCTTC; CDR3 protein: CASSLEVIGGYGYTF
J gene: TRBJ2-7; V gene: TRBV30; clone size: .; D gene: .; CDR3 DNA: TGTGCCTGGCGGGACTTAGGGTACGAGCAGTACTTC; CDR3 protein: CAWRDLGYEQYF
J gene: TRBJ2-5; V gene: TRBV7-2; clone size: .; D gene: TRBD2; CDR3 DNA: TGTGCCAGCAGCCTAAGACTAGCGGGAGAATACCAGACCCAGTACTTC; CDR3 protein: CASSLRLAGEYQTQYF
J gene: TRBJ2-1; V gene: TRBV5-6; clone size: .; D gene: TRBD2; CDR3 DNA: TGTGCCAGCAGCCTAGGACTTAGCGGGAGCCCCTACAATGAGCAGTTCTTC; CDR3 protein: CASSLGLSGSPYNEQFF
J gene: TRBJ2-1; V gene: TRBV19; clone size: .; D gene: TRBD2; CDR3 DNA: TGTGCCACCTTACCATCTCCCGGGACTAGCGGGAGTTCCCATGAGCAGTTCTTC; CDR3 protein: CATLPSPGTSGSSHEQFF
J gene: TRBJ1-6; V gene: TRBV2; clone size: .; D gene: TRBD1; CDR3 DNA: TGTGCCAGCACCCCAGGGGGAAAGGGTAATTCACCCCTCCACTTT; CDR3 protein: CASTPGGKGNSPLHF
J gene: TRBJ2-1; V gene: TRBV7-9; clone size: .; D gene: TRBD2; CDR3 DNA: TGTGCCAGCAGCTTGGGGCTAGCGGGAGGGCCGGAGTTCTTC; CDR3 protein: CASSLGLAGGPEFF
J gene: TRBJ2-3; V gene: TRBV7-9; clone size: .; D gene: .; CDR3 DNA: TGTGCCAGCAGCCTAGACGGCGCCCACGGGGGTACGCAGTATTTT; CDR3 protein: CASSLDGAHGGTQYF
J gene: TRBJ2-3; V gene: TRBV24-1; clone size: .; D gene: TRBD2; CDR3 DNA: TGTGCCACCAGTGATTTCTCCCTAGCGGGAGTGACAGATACGCAGTATTTT; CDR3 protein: CATSDFSLAGVTDTQYF
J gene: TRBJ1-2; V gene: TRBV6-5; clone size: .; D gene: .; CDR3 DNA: TGTGCCAGCAGTCCCCAGGGATCGGGCGGCTACACCTTC; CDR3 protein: CASSPQGSGGYTF
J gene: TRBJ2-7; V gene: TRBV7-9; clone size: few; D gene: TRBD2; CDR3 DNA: TGTGCCAGCAGCTTAAACTGGGACTACTACGAGCAGTACTTC; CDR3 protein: CASSLNWDYYEQYF
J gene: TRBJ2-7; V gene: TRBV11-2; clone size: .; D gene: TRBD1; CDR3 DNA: TGTGCCAGCAGCTTAGACGGACAGGGCTACGAGCAGTACTTC; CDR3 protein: CASSLDGQGYEQYF
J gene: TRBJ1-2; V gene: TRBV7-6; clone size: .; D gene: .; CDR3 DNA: TGTGCCAGCAGCTTAGAGTCCGGGAGCAGTTACTATGGCTACACCTTC; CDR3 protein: CASSLESGSSYYGYTF
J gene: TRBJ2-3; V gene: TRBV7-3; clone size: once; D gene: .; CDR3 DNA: TGTGCCAGCAGCCCTCGGGCGGAGGCGACAGATACGCAGTATTTT; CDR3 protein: CASSPRAEATDTQYF
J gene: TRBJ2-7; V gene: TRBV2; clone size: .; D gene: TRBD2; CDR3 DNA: TGTGCCAGCACCTTGACTAGCGGGAGCTACGAGCAGTACTTC; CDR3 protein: CASTLTSGSYEQYF
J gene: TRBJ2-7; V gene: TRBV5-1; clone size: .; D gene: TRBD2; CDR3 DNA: TGCGCCAGCAGCTTGGCCAGAGGACAAGCGGGGGACTACGAGCAGTACTTC; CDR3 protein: CASSLARGQAGDYEQYF
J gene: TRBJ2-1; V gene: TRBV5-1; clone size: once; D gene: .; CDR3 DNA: TGCGCCAGCAGCTTGGGGGCTAGTGGGGCTGTCAATGAGCAGTTCTTC; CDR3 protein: CASSLGASGAVNEQFF
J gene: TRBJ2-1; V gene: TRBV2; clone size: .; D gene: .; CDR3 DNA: TGTGCCAGCAGTGGGGTGACAGGGAGGCATGAGCAGTTCTTC; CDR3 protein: CASSGVTGRHEQFF
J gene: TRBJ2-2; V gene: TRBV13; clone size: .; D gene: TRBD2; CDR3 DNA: TGTGCCAGCAGCTATGGACTAGTCCCCACCGGGGAGCTGTTTTTT; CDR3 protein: CASSYGLVPTGELFF
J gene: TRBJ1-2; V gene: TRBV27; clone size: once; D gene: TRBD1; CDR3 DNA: TGTGCCAGCAGTTCCCGGACAGGCGACTATGGCTACACCTTC; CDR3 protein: CASSSRTGDYGYTF
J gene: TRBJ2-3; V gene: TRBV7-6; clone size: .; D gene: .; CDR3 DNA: TGTGCCAGCAGCCGACTCACAGATACGCAGTATTTT; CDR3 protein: CASSRLTDTQYF
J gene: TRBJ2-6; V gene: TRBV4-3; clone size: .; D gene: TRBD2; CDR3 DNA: TGCGCCAGCAGCCAAGCGGACTGGCGGGAGGGCCTTTTTGCTGGGGCCAACGTCCTGACTTTC; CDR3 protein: CASSQADWREGLFAGANVLTF
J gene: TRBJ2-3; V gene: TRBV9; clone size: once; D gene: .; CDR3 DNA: TGTGCCAGCAGCGTAGACCTCACCGCGGGGACCACAGCAGATACGCAGTATTTT; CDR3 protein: CASSVDLTAGTTADTQYF
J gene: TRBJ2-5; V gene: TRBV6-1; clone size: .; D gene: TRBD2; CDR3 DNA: TGTGCCAGCAGTGAGGGTGACAGATGGACTAGCGGGAGGGCCAAGGAGACCCAGTACTTC; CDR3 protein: CASSEGDRWTSGRAKETQYF
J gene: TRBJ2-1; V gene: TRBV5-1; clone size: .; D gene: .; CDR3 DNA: TGCGCCAGCAGCTTGGCGACTAACAACAATGAGCAGTTCTTC; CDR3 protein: CASSLATNNNEQFF
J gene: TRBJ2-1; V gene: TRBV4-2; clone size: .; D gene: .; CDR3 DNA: TGTGCCAGCAGCCAAGAGGAGGGGAGATACAATGAGCAGTTCTTC; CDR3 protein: CASSQEEGRYNEQFF
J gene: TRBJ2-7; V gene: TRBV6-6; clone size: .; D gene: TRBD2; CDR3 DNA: TGTGCCAGCAGTCAGATAGGACTAGCGGAAAACTCCTACGAGCAGTACTTC; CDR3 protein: CASSQIGLAENSYEQYF
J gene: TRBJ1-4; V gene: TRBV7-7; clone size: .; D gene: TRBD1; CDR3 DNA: TGTGCCAGCAGCCCGGGACAGGGGTTTGAAAAACTGTTTTTT; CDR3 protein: CASSPGQGFEKLFF
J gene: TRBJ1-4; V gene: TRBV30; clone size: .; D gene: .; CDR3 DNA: TGTGCCTGGAGTGTGGACAGCTCCGGTGGAAAACTGTTTTTT; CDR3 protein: CAWSVDSSGGKLFF
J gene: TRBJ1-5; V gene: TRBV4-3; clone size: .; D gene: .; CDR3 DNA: TGCGCCAGCAGCCAAGATCCGCACAGGGATAGCAATCAGCCCCAGCATTTT; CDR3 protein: CASSQDPHRDSNQPQHF
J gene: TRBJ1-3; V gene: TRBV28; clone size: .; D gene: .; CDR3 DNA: TGTGCCAGCAGTCCCTCGCGGGGTAGCTCTGGAAACACCATATATTTT; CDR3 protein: CASSPSRGSSGNTIYF
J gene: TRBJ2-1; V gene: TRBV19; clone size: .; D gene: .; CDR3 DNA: TGTGCCAGTAGTATTTTGTTTAGTGATGAGCAGTTCTTC; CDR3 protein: CASSILFSDEQFF